This TCR beta chain was recovered during a study of blood T cell repertoires in COVID-19. Study summary: Some COVID-19 samples were acute and others convalescent; all came from the United States, Italy and Spain.

Cohorts were based on clinical histories the participants reported. The data were produced by immunoSEQ multiplex PCR, yet TCRdb's version contains in-frame clones alone and is incomplete. The table has about 250,000 clones, approximately 86% seen once. This TCR derives from a woman between 25 and 40 years old with acute COVID-19. Sequences were obtained from PBMCs or T cells enriched from blood (not recorded which).

The CDR3 bases are TGTGCCAGCAGCCGAAGTCAAGCTAGCGTGATCGAGCAGTTCTTC. Its protein is CASSRSQASVIEQFF. The chain carries TRBV11-1 and TRBJ2-1; TRBD2 might be the D (6 bases). Per the germline V gene, CDR1 is SGHAT and CDR2 is FQDESV (reference sequence). The ends were cut back, 5 bases at V and 10 bases at J, with 21 bases in the middle. The CDR3 spans 15 residues.